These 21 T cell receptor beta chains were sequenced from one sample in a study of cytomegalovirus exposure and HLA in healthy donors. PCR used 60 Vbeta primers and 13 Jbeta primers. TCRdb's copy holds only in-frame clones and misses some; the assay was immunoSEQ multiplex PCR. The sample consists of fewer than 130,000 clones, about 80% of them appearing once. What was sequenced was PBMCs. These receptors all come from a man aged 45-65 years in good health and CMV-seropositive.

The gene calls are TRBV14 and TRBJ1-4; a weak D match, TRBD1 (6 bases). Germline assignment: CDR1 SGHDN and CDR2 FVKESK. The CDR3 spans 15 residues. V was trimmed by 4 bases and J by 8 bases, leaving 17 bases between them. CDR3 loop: CASSPIGGEEEKLFF. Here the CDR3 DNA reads TGTGCCAGCAGCCCCATAGGGGGGGAGGAAGAAAAACTGTTTTTT.

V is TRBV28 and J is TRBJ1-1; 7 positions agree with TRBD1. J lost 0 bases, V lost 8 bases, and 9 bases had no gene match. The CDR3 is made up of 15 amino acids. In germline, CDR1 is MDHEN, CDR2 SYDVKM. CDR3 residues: CASRTNRGMNTEAFF. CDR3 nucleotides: TGTGCCAGCCGGACAAACAGGGGCATGAACACTGAAGCTTTCTTT.

CDR3 coding DNA: TGTGCCAGCAGCCAAGAAGCTGGCCAAGAGACCCAGTACTTC. It yields the protein CASSQEAGQETQYF. V is TRBV4-2 and J is TRBJ2-5; D ambiguous. V dropped 0 bases and J dropped 1 base, with 6 bases sitting between them. CDR1 is LGHNA and CDR2 is YNFKEQ in the germline V gene. There are 14 residues in the CDR3.

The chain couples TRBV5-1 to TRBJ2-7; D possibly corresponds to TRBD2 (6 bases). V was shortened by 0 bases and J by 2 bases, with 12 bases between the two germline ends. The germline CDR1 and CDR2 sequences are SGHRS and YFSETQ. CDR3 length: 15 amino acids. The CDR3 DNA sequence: TGCGCCAGCAGCTTGGGAGGAGGGGCGGCCTACGAGCAGTACTTC. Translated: CASSLGGGAAYEQYF.

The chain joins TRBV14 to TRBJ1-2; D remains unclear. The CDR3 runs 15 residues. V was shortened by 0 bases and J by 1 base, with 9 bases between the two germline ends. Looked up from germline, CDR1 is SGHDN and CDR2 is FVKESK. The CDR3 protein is CASSQDLEFNYGYTF. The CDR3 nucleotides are TGTGCCAGCAGCCAAGATCTAGAGTTTAACTATGGCTACACCTTC. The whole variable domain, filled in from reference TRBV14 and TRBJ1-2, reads EAGVTQFPSHSVIEKGQTVTLRCDPISGHDNLYWYRRVMGKEIKFLLHFVKESKQDESGMPNNRFLAERTGGTYSTLKVQPAELEDSGVYFCASSQDLEFNYGYTFGSGTRLTVV.

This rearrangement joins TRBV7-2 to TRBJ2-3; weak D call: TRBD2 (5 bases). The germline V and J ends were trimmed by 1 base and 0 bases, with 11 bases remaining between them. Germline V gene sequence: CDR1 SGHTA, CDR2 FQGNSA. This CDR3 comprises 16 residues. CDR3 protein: CASSLGLDSSTDTQYF. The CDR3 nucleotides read TGTGCCAGCAGCTTAGGACTGGACTCTAGCACAGATACGCAGTATTTT.

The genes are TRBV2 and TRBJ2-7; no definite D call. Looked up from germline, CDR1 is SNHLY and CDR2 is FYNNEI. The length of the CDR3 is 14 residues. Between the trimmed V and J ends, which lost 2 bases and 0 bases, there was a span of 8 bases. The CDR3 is CASSERGSSYEQYF. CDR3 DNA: TGTGCCAGCAGTGAACGCGGCAGCTCCTACGAGCAGTACTTC.

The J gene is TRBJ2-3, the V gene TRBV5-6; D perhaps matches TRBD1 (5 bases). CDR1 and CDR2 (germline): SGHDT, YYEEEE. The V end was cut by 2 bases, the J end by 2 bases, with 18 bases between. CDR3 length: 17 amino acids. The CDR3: CASSLSIAGYFTDTQYF. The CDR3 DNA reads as TGTGCCAGCAGCTTATCTATTGCAGGGTATTTCACAGATACGCAGTATTTT. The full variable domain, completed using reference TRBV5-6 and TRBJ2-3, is DAGVTQSPTHLIKTRGQQVTLRCSPKSGHDTVSWYQQALGQGPQFIFQYYEEEERQRGNFPDRFSGHQFPNYSSELNVNALLLGDSALYLCASSLSIAGYFTDTQYFGPGTRLTVL.

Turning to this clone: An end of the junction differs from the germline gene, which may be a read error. The CDR3 coding sequence is TGTGCCAGCAGTGGGGCCGGAGGGGGGGATCAGTCCCAGCATTTT. Its protein is CASSGAGGGDQSQHF. The chain uses TRBV25-1 and TRBJ1-5, with TRBD1 as a possible D gene (6 bases). Germline CDR1 is MGHDK and CDR2 is SYGVNS. There are 15 residues in the CDR3.

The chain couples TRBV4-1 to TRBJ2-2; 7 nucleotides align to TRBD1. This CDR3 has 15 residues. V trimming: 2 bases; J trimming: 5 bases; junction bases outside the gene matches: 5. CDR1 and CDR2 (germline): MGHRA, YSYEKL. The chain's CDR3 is CASSQRKQGTGELFF. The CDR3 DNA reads TGCGCCAGCAGCCAAAGAAAACAGGGGACCGGGGAGCTGTTTTTT.

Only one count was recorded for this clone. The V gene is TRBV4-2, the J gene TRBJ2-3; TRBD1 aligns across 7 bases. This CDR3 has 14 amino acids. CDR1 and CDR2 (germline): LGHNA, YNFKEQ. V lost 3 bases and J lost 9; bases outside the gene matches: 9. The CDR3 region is CASSQESQGYTQYF. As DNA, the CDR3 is TGTGCCAGCAGCCAGGAATCACAGGGGTACACGCAGTATTTT.

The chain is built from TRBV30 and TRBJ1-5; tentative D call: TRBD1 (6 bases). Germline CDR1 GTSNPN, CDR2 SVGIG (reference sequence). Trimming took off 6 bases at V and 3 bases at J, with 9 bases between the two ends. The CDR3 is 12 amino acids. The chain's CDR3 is CACRGNNQPQHF. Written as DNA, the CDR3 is TGTGCCTGCAGGGGAAACAATCAGCCCCAGCATTTT.

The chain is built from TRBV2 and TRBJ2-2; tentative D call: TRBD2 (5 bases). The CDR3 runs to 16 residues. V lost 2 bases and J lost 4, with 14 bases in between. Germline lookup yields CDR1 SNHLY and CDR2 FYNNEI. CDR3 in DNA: TGTGCCAGCAGTGAAACGGCAGAGGGCGGCACCGGGGAGCTGTTTTTT. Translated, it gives CASSETAEGGTGELFF.

The CDR3 DNA reads TGTGCCAGCAGTGATATATACAGGGCCTATGAAAAACTGTTTTTT. Its protein product is CASSDIYRAYEKLFF. The V call is TRBV6-1, the J call TRBJ1-4, with D perhaps TRBD1 (6 bases). CDR1 and CDR2 from the germline V gene are MNHNS and SASEGT. This CDR3 is 15 amino acids long. V lost 3 bases to trimming and J lost 6 bases, with 14 bases between them.

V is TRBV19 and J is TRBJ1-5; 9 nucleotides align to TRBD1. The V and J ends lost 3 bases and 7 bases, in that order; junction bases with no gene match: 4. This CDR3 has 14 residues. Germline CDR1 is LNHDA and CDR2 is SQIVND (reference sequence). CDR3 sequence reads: CASSMGQGNQPQHF. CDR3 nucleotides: TGTGCCAGTAGTATGGGACAGGGAAACCAGCCCCAGCATTTT.

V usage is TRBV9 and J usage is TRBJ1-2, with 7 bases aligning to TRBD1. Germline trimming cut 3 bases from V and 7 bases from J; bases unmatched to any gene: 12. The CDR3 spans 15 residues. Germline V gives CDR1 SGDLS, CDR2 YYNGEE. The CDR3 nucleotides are TGTGCCAGCAGCGAATCAGGGGGGAATTCGGGTGGCTACACCTTC. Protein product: CASSESGGNSGGYTF. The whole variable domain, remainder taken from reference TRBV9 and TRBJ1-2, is DSGVTQTPKHLITATGQRVTLRCSPRSGDLSVYWYQQSLDQGLQFLIQYYNGEERAKGNILERFSAQQFPDLHSELNLSSLELGDSALYFCASSESGGNSGGYTFGSGTRLTVV.

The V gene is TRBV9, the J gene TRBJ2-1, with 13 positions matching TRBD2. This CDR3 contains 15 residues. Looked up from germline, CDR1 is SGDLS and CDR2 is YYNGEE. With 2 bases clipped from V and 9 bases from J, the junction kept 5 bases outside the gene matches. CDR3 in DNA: TGTGCCAGCAGCGTGGGGACTAGCGGGATCAGTGAGCAGTTCTTC. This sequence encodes CASSVGTSGISEQFF.

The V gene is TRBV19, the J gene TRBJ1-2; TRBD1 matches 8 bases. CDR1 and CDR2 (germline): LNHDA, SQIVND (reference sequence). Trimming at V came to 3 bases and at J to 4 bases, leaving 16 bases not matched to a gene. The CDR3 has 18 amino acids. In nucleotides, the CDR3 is TGTGCCAGTAGTATCAGAGGGGACAGGTCGAGGGGAATCTATGGCTACACCTTC. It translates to CASSIRGDRSRGIYGYTF.

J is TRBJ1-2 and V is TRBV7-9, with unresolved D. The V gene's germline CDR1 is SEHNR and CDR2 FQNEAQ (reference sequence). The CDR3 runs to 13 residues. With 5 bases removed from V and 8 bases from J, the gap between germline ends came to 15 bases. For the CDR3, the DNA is TGTGCCAGCAGCCGCACCGGGTTGGAAGGCTACACCTTC. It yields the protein CASSRTGLEGYTF.

DNA of the CDR3: TGTGCTAGTGCTGCGGACGGGGAGGGCACTGAAGCTTTCTTT. Protein sequence: CASAADGEGTEAFF. This chain connects TRBV12-5 to TRBJ1-1; D is uncertain. The length of the CDR3 is 14 residues. Trimming cost V 7 bases and J 4 bases, with 16 bases left between them. Germline CDR1 LGHNT, CDR2 FRNRAP. The entire variable domain, with the rest obtained from reference TRBV12-5 and TRBJ1-1, is as follows: DARVTQTPRHKVTEMGQEVTMRCQPILGHNTVFWYRQTMMQGLELLAYFRNRAPLDDSGMPKDRFSAEMPDATLATLKIQPSEPRDSAVYFCASAADGEGTEAFFGQGTRLTVV.

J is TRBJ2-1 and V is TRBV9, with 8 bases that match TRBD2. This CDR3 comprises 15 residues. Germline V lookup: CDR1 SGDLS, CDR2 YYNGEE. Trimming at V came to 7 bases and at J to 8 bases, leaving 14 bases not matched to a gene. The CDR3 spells CASAPGGGLGDEQFF. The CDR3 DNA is TGTGCCAGCGCCCCCGGGGGGGGGTTAGGAGATGAGCAGTTCTTC.